The source of this T cell receptor beta chain is a study of cytomegalovirus exposure and HLA in healthy donors (dated by TCRdb to 2016 to 2017). Background for the entire study: According to an earlier analysis of 550 to 700 of the donors, about 179 million T cells yielded 117 million unique TCR beta sequences and approximately 280 Gb of sequence data. Approximately 300 gigabases of sequencing data and roughly 81 million unique TCR sequences made up an early release that covered around 640 HLA-typed donors. Of the roughly 410 genotyped donors, less than 85% were placed in the genetic ancestry cluster associated with self-reported Caucasian donors. The aim of the study was to test whether cataloging public T cell receptors could identify signatures of past pathogen exposure. The study profiled the T cell repertoires of under 700 subjects by immunosequencing and related them to cytomegalovirus serostatus. Besides the first cohort of 500 to 700 subjects, a separate validation cohort made up of 90 to 150 different subjects was used. The study combined high-throughput TCR immunosequencing, statistical association of individual TCRs with disease status, and machine learning to predict cytomegalovirus infection status. A later analysis re-analyzed previously published TCR beta repertoires from approximately 700 donors and added high-resolution HLA genotyping to study TCR occurrence patterns. In the later analysis, no new phenotypic data were used to find candidate immune exposures; instead, reliance was placed on TCR beta sequences and their occurrence across donors. To decide whether each TCR beta V gene segment behaved as functional or pseudogenic, an earlier analysis of some 540 of the donors relied on high-throughput TCR beta sequencing. Donor age, sex, ethnicity and CMV serostatus were compiled alongside the repertoire data. A later genetic analysis took genome-wide SNP genotypes for about 55% of the 666 donors and used that subset as a discovery cohort. Every discovery cohort repertoire had been produced on one sequencing platform. Both class I and class II loci were covered by HLA typing, at four-digit resolution. The number of typed donors differed by locus: about 620-640 for A, B, C, DRB1 and DQB1; approximately 540 for DQA1; 600 to 610 for DPA1; and around 450 for DPB1. Roughly 5 DR-DQ haplotypes were handled as single units for association and clustering, since linkage in the cohort was strong. On average, roughly 240,000 unique TCR beta nucleotide sequences were sequenced per donor among several hundred genotyped donors of the cohort, with 15% to 20% of those sequences being non-productive.

V lost 1 base and J lost 5 bases, and the count of bases not matched to a germline gene is 5. The CDR3 contains 15 residues, cysteine and phenylalanine counted. The DNA shown is the 45-base CDR3, in frame from base 1. CDR1 SEHNR and CDR2 FQNEAQ were looked up in the germline V gene (reference sequence). Paper-wide results and their limitations: Because HLA typing was missing for some donors at each locus, association tests included only the typed subset. According to a later analysis, parvovirus B19, influenza, CMV and Epstein-Barr virus appeared linked to several top co-occurrence clusters. A further reported finding was that TCR beta sequences accurately predicted the HLA-A and HLA-B alleles for most subjects in the first cohort. An association between a missense DCLRE1C variant and V-gene and J-gene trimming of TCR beta chains was found in a later genetic analysis and replicated in an independent cohort. The 87-base-pair reads could not distinguish some IMGT-functional V segments, including TRBV6-2 and TRBV6-3, so those segments were excluded. This cohort had only TCR beta chains sequenced, and the lack of alpha or paired-chain data limited which features could be detected. In the study, some 180 TCR beta chains were listed as associated with cytomegalovirus. A later analysis associated roughly 17,000 TCR beta sequences with specific HLA alleles at a false discovery rate of 0.05. The classifier was reported to diagnose cytomegalovirus status with high specificity and sensitivity in both the original cohort and the validation cohort. The authors suggested that the approach could potentially be extended to other disease states and immunological phenotypes. An earlier analysis of approximately 500 of the donors showed that most TCR beta V segments appeared in productive rearrangements either about 87% or about 30% of the time, which broadly matched IMGT annotations. When HLA alleles, especially DR and DQ, strongly co-occurred, TCR associations were difficult to assign to individual alleles. Compared with equally common non-associated chains, HLA-associated TCR beta chains in a later analysis were more clonally expanded and had lower generation probabilities. Three of the identified cytomegalovirus-associated TCR beta chains were confirmed in vitro to be specific for cytomegalovirus antigens. A group of highly shared sequence variants was considered likely to be a technical artifact of the sequencing pipeline. Sequencing depth was assumed to be roughly uniform across donors in the presence/absence analyses, though that assumption may not hold. Most TCR sequences were observed very rarely across donors, whereas some public TCRs were present in many individuals. A later analysis found that most CMV-associated TCR beta chains appeared HLA-restricted, with HLA associations seemingly driven largely by CMV exposure. CMV serostatus was the only immune exposure information available for the cohort. In a later analysis, TCR association rates were found to vary across HLA loci, with the most associated TCRs seen for DRB1 alleles and the fewest for HLA-C alleles. Compared with the roughly 720-donor mean, donors in an Asian-associated ancestry cluster had fewer N-insertions in productive TCRs, according to a later genetic analysis. Linkage disequilibrium might explain the correlated functional status among segregating V segments, but an unknown experimental factor could not be ruled out. The earlier analysis of 450 to 700 of the donors excluded approximately 15 rarely observed V segments, including chromosome 9 orphons, because counts were too low.

With regard to this clone: No antigen is known for it. No per-base quality is available; no much larger clone lies one base away.

The cohort consisted of 666 healthy bone marrow donors. Cohort members were all nominally healthy when sampled, although unrecorded immune exposures were likely present. The donor was CMV seropositive and was included in the group of 289 seropositive cohort members. Each donor provided a peripheral blood sample, and peripheral blood mononuclear cells were used for TCR beta sequencing. Genomic DNA was extracted from the blood cell samples with the Qiagen DNeasy Blood Extraction Kit. Library creation used the immunoSEQ multiplex PCR assay. For the multiplex PCR, a mixture combining 60 forward primers for TCR Vbeta segments and 13 reverse primers for TCR Jbeta segments was used. The CDR3 region of rearranged TCR beta genes was amplified from genomic DNA with a multiplex PCR assay. The Illumina HiSeq System was used to sequence the amplified TCR beta libraries as 87-base-pair reads. On the authors' methods: A later analysis tallied 70 million to 100 million unique TCR beta chains across the 666 repertoires, and about 12 million of those chains were shared by two or more donors. Raw reads were error-corrected and collapsed into unique sequences with a nearest-neighbor algorithm that merged closely related sequences to remove PCR and sequencing errors. V, D and J gene segments were assigned by aligning CDR3 sequences to IMGT reference sequences. Each retained sequence needed at least a six-nucleotide match to both a V gene segment and a J gene segment. Rearrangements were called productive when the CDR3 lacked stop codons and stayed in frame with V and J; all others were non-productive. Following IMGT convention, CDR3 was defined as the stretch from the second conserved V-encoded cysteine up to the conserved J-encoded phenylalanine. Sequences without an unambiguous match to a single V gene segment were excluded from the earlier analysis of several hundred of the donors. In an earlier analysis of a few hundred of the donors, V segments were called functional above 56.7% productive rearrangements and were called segregating when the between-donor standard deviation exceeded 5%. A statistical classification framework was built for diagnosing cytomegalovirus status from the catalog of TCR beta chain sequences. In a later analysis, V and J genes were assigned by comparing TCR nucleotide sequences against IMGT/GENE-DB human TR gene sequences. In a later analysis, CDR3 sequences and most-parsimonious VDJ recombination scenarios were assigned using the TCRdist pipeline. A later analysis defined each TCR beta chain by its CDR3 amino acid sequence plus V-gene family, and excluded reads lacking a unique V-gene family. To address suspected cross-contamination and a sequencing artifact, a later analysis removed approximately 600 highly shared, low-generation-probability nucleotide sequences. For each public chain, a later analysis derived a clonal expansion index from normalized ranks of inferred template counts within each repertoire. Generation probabilities in a later analysis came from a VDJ recombination model fitted to out-of-frame rearrangements, and those results were checked against IGoR. In a later analysis, hypergeometric tests were used to score TCR-TCR, TCR-HLA and TCR-CMV co-occurrence, with a repertoire-size bias correction applied to TCR pairs. A later analysis estimated false discovery rates by permuting HLA or CMV assignments 20 times. In a later analysis, co-occurring TCRs were grouped with DBSCAN, and TCRdist sequence similarity was added when clustering was performed within HLA-allele-positive subsets. Repertoires with fewer than 30,000 or more than 120,000 public chains were left out of co-occurrence clustering, as were a handful of repertoires with anomalous nucleotide sharing. TCRdb retrieved this table from immuneACCESS and kept in-frame rearrangements only. Not all clones are present; in checked studies, unresolved V genes account for under half, and no reason is known for the remainder. The DNA gave D and trimming, while V, J and clone size come from that table. The sample table holds some 120,000 clones, of which over 70% were seen once. Clones ranked in the top ten supply 3% to 4% of the sample.

The sequence came from a man younger than 35 in good health and CMV-seropositive. Sequenced input: PBMCs. This receptor chain uses TRBV7-9 and TRBJ1-2; 9 middle bases align to TRBD1. The CDR3 region: CASSLGSGQGYGYTF. The bases read TGTGCCAGCAGCTTAGGTTCCGGACAGGGGTATGGCTACACCTTC.